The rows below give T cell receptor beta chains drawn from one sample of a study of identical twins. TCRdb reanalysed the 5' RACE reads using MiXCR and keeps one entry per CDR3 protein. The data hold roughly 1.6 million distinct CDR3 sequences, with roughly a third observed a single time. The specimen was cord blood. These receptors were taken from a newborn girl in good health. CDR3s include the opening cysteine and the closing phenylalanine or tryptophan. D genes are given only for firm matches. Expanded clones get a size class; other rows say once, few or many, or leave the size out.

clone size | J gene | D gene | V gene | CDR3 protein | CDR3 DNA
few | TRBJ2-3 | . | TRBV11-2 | CASSSRTLTDTQYF | TGTGCCAGCAGCTCCAGGACGCTCACAGATACGCAGTATTTT
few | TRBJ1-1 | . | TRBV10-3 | CAISESPGGGVEAFF | TGTGCCATCAGTGAGTCCCCGGGGGGTGGTGTTGAAGCTTTCTTT
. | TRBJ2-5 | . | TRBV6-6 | CASSYAVGETQYF | TGTGCCAGCAGTTACGCAGTTGGGGAGACCCAGTACTTC
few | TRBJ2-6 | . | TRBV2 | CASSGALVSGANVLTF | TGTGCCAGCAGTGGGGCGCTGGTCTCTGGGGCCAACGTCCTGACTTTC
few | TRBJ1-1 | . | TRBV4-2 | CASSQAEGNTEAFF | TGTGCCAGCAGCCAAGCGGAGGGGAACACTGAAGCTTTCTTT
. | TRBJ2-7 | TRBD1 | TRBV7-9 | CASSLTGVGAYEQYF | TGTGCCAGCAGTCTCACAGGGGTAGGGGCCTACGAGCAGTACTTC
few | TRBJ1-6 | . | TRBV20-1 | CSARGPGDSPLHF | TGCAGTGCTAGAGGTCCTGGGGATTCACCCCTCCACTTT
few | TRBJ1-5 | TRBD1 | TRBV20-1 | CSASKRGQSNQPQHF | TGCAGTGCTAGTAAGAGGGGGCAGTCCAATCAGCCCCAGCATTTT
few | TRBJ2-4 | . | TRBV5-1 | CASSPDLRGNIQYF | TGCGCCAGCAGCCCAGACTTGAGGGGAAACATTCAGTACTTC
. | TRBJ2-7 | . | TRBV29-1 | CSVQRQSYEQYF | TGCAGCGTCCAGAGACAATCCTACGAGCAGTACTTC
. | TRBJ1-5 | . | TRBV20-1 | CSARNARDTRNQPQHF | TGCAGTGCCCGCAACGCCCGGGACACACGCAATCAGCCCCAGCATTTT
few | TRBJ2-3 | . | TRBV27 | CASSLYWGPTDTQYF | TGTGCCAGCAGTTTATACTGGGGGCCCACAGATACGCAGTATTTT
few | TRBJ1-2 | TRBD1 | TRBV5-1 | CASSLRGQGGPYGYTF | TGCGCCAGCAGCTTGAGGGGACAGGGAGGCCCCTATGGCTACACCTTC
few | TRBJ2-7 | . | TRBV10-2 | CASSEWDTFYEQYF | TGCGCCAGCAGTGAATGGGACACTTTCTACGAGCAGTACTTC
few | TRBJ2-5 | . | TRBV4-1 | CASSQDYGQIREETQYF | TGCGCCAGCAGCCAAGATTATGGCCAGATACGGGAGGAGACCCAGTACTTC
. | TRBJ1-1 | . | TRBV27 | CASSSLLGREVEAFF | TGTGCCAGCAGTTCCTTATTGGGCAGGGAAGTCGAAGCTTTCTTT
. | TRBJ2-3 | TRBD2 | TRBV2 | CASSEAGTSGRRADTQYF | TGTGCCAGCAGTGAAGCGGGGACTAGCGGGAGGCGGGCAGATACGCAGTATTTT
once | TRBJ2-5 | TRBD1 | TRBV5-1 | CASSRNTGVREQYF | TGCGCCAGCAGCCGAAACACAGGGGTTAGGGAGCAGTACTTC
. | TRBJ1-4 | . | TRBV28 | CASSFRRVEKLFF | TGTGCCAGCAGTTTCCGCAGGGTTGAAAAACTGTTTTTT
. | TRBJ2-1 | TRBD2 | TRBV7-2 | CASSILTSGSYNEQFF | TGTGCCAGCAGCATTCTGACTAGCGGGAGTTACAATGAGCAGTTCTTC
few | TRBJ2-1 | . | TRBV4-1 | CASSQTGQPISYNEQFF | TGCGCCAGCAGCCAAACCGGACAGCCAATCTCCTACAATGAGCAGTTCTTC
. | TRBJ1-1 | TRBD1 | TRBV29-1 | CSVGVWTGGRRGTEAFF | TGCAGCGTTGGGGTATGGACAGGCGGTCGGAGGGGGACTGAAGCTTTCTTT
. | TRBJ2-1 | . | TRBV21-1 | CASLKAEIKLYNEQFF | TGTGCCAGCTTAAAAGCGGAGATTAAACTCTACAATGAGCAGTTCTTC
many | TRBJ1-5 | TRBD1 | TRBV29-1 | CSVRQGNSNQPQHF | TGCAGCGTACGACAGGGCAATAGCAATCAGCCCCAGCATTTT
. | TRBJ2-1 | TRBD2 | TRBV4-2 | CASSALAGPNDEQFF | TGTGCCAGCAGCGCCCTAGCGGGGCCCAACGATGAGCAGTTCTTC
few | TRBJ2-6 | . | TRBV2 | CASRTNSGANVLTF | TGTGCCAGCAGGACAAACTCTGGGGCCAACGTCCTGACTTTC
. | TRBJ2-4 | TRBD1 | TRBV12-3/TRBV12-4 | CASSLSDRADIQYF | TGTGCCAGCAGCTTATCGGACAGGGCGGACATTCAGTACTTC
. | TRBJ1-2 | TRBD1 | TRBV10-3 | CAIDRGRGYGYTF | TGTGCCATCGACAGGGGCAGGGGCTATGGCTACACCTTC
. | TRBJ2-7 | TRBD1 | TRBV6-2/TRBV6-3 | CASRYRGLPYEQYF | TGTGCCAGCAGGTACAGGGGTCTCCCCTACGAGCAGTACTTC